This entry lists 7 T cell receptor beta chains sequenced from one sample in a study of T cells in severe cutaneous drug reactions (dated by TCRdb to about 2019). Sequencing was performed on donors who were patients with carbamazepine-induced Stevens-Johnson syndrome or toxic epidermal necrolysis (CBZ-SJS/TEN). The reads were generated on an Illumina MiSeq. For both bulk and single-cell sequencing, libraries were prepared with the iRepertoire multiplex PCR system using TCR subtype-specific primers. TCRdb reprocessed the raw reads; every CDR3 protein sequence is a single record, and DNA is not supplied. This sample's table lists more than 5,500 distinct CDR3 sequences. The ten top clones hold about a third of the sample. The sample consisted of cells from a skin blister. In light of the paper, this sample's cell subset or site label describes: unsorted cells from skin lesion blisters. Every receptor here comes from a human donor with toxic epidermal necrolysis, a severe cutaneous drug reaction.

This chain connects TRBV7-9 to TRBJ1-1. The CDR3 is made up of 14 amino acids. Per germline, CDR1 SEHNR and CDR2 FQNEAQ (reference sequence). This chain's CDR3 is CASSLVQGAAEAFF. Variable domain in full (rest from reference TRBV7-9 and TRBJ1-1): DTGVSQNPRHKITKRGQNVTFRCDPISEHNRLYWYRQTLGQGPEFLTYFQNEAQLEKSRLLSDRFSAERPKGSFSTLEIQRTEQGDSAMYLCASSLVQGAAEAFFGQGTRLTVV.

The V call is TRBV9, the J call TRBJ2-7; TCRdb picks TRBD2, but there is no DNA to check that call. Germline V CDR1 and CDR2: SGDLS, YYNGEE. This CDR3 is built from 15 residues. Here the CDR3 reads CASSVGASGAYEQYF.

The rearrangement uses TRBV4-1 and TRBJ1-2. Germline V gene data show CDR1 as MGHRA and CDR2 as YSYEKL. The CDR3 has 15 amino acids. The CDR3 reads CASSQEGPGPYGYTF.

The chain links TRBV28 to TRBJ1-5; the TCRdb D gene call, TRBD1, has no DNA to confirm it. The CDR3 is 15 residues long. CDR1 is MDHEN, CDR2 SYDVKM, per germline. The CDR3 is CASSFTGTFNQPQHF.

This chain joins TRBV27 and TRBJ1-1; lacking DNA, the TRBD1 call made by TCRdb goes unchecked. Germline assignment: CDR1 MNHEY and CDR2 SMNVEV (reference sequence). There are 16 residues in the CDR3. This chain's CDR3 is CASSSQTGLWDTEAFF.

This chain connects TRBV7-2 to TRBJ2-5; checking the TCRdb D call of TRBD2 is not possible without DNA. Germline lookup yields CDR1 SGHTA and CDR2 FQGNSA. CDR3 length equals 15 residues. CDR3 loop: CASSPPGLPDMTQYF. The full variable domain, completed using reference TRBV7-2 and TRBJ2-5, is GAGVSQSPSNKVTEKGKDVELRCDPISGHTALYWYRQSLGQGLEFLIYFQGNSAPDKSGLPSDRFSAERTGGSVSTLTIQRTQQEDSAVYLCASSPPGLPDMTQYFGPGTRLLVL.

The chain is built from TRBV29-1 and TRBJ1-2; the D call of TRBD1 rests on TCRdb alone, since no DNA is present to check it. Germline loops: CDR1 SQVTM, CDR2 ANQGSEA. The CDR3 is 13 amino acids. CDR3 residues: CSSRDTANYGYTF. Based on the CDR3 plus reference TRBV29-1 and TRBJ1-2, the full variable domain is SAVISQKPSRDICQRGTSLTIQCQVDSQVTMMFWYRQQPGQSLTLIATANQGSEATYESGFVIDKFPISRPNLTFSTLTVSNMSPEDSSIYLCSSRDTANYGYTFGSGTRLTVV.